The source of this T cell receptor (beta chain) is a study of somatic mutations in cytotoxic T cells in rheumatoid arthritis. Study-level results: Statistically, CD8+ T-cell clonality was not significantly distinct between individuals with rheumatoid arthritis and age-matched healthy controls. Each of about an eighth of the roughly 65 patients had a largest CD8+ clone that made up more than 20% of CD8+ cells. CD8+ clonality rose with age in rheumatoid arthritis patients, unlike in healthy controls.

Generated by immunoSEQ multiplex PCR, the TCRdb table keeps only in-frame clones and is missing some. The sample holds about 30,000 clones, approximately 78% seen once. The length of the CDR3 is 18 residues. V lost 8 bases and J lost 11; bases outside the gene matches: 28. Germline loops: CDR1 MNHGY, CDR2 SAAAGT. Comment on this clone: Its antigen is not known.

This TCR came from an adult with rheumatoid arthritis. The sample was CD8+ T cells sorted from blood. V and J are TRBV6-8 and TRBJ2-3, with TRBD1 matching over 7 bases. Written as DNA, the CDR3 is TGTGCCAGCCCCCCTTACATGGGACAGCCCTGGCTCCTGGGGAGGCAGTATTTT. Amino acid sequence: CASPPYMGQPWLLGRQYF.